This T cell receptor (beta chain) stems from a study of T cells in Graves' hyperthyroidism and ophthalmopathy. Study results and limitations: Blood also showed most of the thyroid clonotypes that were expanded above 0.001.

The investigators amplified TCR beta CDR3 regions from RNA transcripts. HTBI primers were used for first-round RT-PCR of the TCR CDR3. MiXCR, run by TCRdb on the multiplex PCR reads, gives a single entry per CDR3 protein. Of 200,000 to 300,000 distinct CDR3 sequences in the sample, about 15% were seen once. This clonotype was detected many times. Its antigen is currently unknown. Ophthalmopathy patients had Clinical Activity Score at least 3, NOSPECS grade at least 4, duration under 3 months. Reasons for excluding patients were uncontrolled infection, other autoimmune disease, pregnancy or lactation. Orbital computed tomography and thyroid ultrasound, together with serum TRAb and thyroxine and clinical symptoms, were used for diagnoses. This TCR came from a woman aged 18-29 years with Graves' ophthalmopathy. Sequenced material: blood.

Here the CDR3 reads CASRRTGGSTSYNEQFF. In nucleotides, the CDR3 is TGTGCCAGCAGACGGACAGGGGGCTCCACCTCCTACAATGAGCAGTTCTTC. The gene calls are TRBV27 and TRBJ2-1, with TRBD1 matching over 11 bases. This CDR3 region has 17 residues. CDR1 MNHEY and CDR2 SMNVEV come from the germline V gene (reference sequence). J was trimmed by 0 bases and V by 6 bases; bases with no gene match: 7.